This TCR beta chain was identified in a study of T cells expressing NK-cell markers. TCRdb reprocessed the 5' RACE reads; each CDR3 protein has one entry and no DNA is given. The sample has around 380,000 distinct CDR3 sequences. CDR1 is SEHNR, CDR2 FQNEAQ, per germline (reference sequence). This CDR3 has 13 residues. Sequencing was carried out using blood T cells: a sorted CD56 or NKG2C T cell subset, CD4+ or CD8+ T cells, or bulk PBMC T cells (not recorded which). This chain joins TRBV7-9 and TRBJ2-5; TCRdb reports TRBD1, a call that lacks DNA to check it against. The sequence was obtained from a woman between 50 and 59 years old in good health. The CDR3 sequence is CASSDRERETQYF.